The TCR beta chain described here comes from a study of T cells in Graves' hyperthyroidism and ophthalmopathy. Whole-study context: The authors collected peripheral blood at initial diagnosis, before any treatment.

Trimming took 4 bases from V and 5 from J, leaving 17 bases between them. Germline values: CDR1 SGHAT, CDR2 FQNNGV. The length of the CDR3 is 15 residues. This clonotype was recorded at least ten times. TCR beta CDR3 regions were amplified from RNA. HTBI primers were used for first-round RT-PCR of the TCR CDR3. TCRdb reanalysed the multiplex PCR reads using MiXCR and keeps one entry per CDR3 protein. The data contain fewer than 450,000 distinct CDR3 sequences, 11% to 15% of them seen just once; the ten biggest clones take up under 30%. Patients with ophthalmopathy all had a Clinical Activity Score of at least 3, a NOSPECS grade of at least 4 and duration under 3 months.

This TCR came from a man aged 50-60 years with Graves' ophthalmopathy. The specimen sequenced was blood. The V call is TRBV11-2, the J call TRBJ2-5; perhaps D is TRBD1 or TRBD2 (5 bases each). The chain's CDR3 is CASSSPRDVGETQYF. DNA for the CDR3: TGTGCCAGCAGCTCCCCCAGGGACGTGGGGGAGACCCAGTACTTC.